This paragraph covers one T cell receptor (beta chain) sequence. This record comes from a study of cytomegalovirus exposure and HLA in healthy donors. Libraries were prepared by immunoSEQ multiplex PCR; TCRdb keeps only in-frame clonotypes and omits some of them. The profile covers over 250,000 clones, with roughly nine tenths appearing a single time and 1% to 1.5% taken by the ten largest. The sample was PBMCs. This TCR derives from a woman aged 25 to 45 in good health and CMV-seropositive.

This CDR3 is CASSPTTGSNEQYF. CDR3 bases: TGTGCCAGCTCACCCACCACAGGGTCCAACGAGCAGTACTTC. The rearrangement links TRBV18 to TRBJ2-7; a possible D gene is TRBD1 (6 bases). Trimming removed 3 bases at V and 5 bases at J, with 14 bases between. Looked up from germline, CDR1 is KGHSH and CDR2 is LQKENI. There are 14 residues in the CDR3.